This T cell receptor beta chain was sequenced for a study of post-analysis software for immune sequencing data. The study, taken as a whole, reports: Batch-matched samples strongly co-clustered by F measure. Five TRBV segments, including TRBV5-6, TRBV5-1 and TRBV20-1, were more frequent in patients than controls. Normalized Chao1 diversity was significantly lower in multiple sclerosis patients than in controls.

TCR beta libraries were prepared from cDNA with unique molecular identifiers. A population of about 0.95 to 10 million T cells gave rise to a few hundred thousand cDNA molecules. Via MiXCR, TCRdb re-called the PCR reads, giving one row per CDR3 protein. The table shows about 770,000 distinct CDR3 sequences, with about 45% occurring only once. The CDR3 has 14 amino acids. Trimming removed 6 bases from V and 3 bases from J; junction bases left unmatched: 8. In the case of this clonotype: The target antigen is unknown.

Sequenced sample: blood. J is TRBJ2-7 and V is TRBV12-3 or TRBV12-4, with TRBD1 matching 7 bases. The sequence derives from a girl under 18 with multiple sclerosis. This CDR3 is CASSPGQSRYEQYF. CDR3 bases: TGTGCCAGCAGCCCGGGACAGAGCCGCTACGAGCAGTACTTC.